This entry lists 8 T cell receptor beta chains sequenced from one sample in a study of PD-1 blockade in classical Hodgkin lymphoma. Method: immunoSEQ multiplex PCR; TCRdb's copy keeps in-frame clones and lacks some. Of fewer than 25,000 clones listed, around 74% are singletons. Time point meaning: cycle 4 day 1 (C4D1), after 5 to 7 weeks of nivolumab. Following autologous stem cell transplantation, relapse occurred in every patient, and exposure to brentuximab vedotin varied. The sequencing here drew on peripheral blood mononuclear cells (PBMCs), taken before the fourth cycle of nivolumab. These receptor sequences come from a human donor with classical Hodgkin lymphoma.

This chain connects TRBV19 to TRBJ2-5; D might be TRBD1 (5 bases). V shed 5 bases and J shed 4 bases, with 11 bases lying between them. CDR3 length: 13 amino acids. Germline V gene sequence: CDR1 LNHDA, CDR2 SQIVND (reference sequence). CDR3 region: CASSLSGRETQYF. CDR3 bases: TGTGCCAGTAGTTTGTCAGGGCGAGAGACCCAGTACTTC.

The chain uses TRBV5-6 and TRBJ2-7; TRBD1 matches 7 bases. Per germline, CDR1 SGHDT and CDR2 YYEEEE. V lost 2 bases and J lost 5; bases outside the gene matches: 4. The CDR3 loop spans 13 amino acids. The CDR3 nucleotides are TGTGCCAGCAGCTTACTACAGGGGCACGAGCAGTACTTC. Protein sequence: CASSLLQGHEQYF.

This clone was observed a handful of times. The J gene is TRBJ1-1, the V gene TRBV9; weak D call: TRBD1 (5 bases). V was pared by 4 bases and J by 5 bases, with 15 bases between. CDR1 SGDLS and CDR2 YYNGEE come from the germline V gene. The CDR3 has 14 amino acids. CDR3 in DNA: TGTGCCAGCAGCCCTCATGGGGGGAGGACTGAAGCTTTCTTT. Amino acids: CASSPHGGRTEAFF.

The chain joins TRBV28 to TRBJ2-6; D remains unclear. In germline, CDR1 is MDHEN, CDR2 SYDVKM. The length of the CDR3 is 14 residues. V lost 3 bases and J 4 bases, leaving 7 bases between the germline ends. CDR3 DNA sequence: TGTGCCAGCAGTTTTCTATCCGGGGCCAACGTCCTGACTTTC. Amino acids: CASSFLSGANVLTF. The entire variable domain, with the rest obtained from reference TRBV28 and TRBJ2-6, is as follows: DVKVTQSSRYLVKRTGEKVFLECVQDMDHENMFWYRQDPGLGLRLIYFSYDVKMKEKGDIPEGYSVSREKKERFSLILESASTNQTSMYLCASSFLSGANVLTFGAGSRLTVL.

The CDR3 sequence: CASSQAGRETQYF. CDR3 coding DNA: TGTGCCAGCAGCCAAGCCGGGAGGGAGACCCAGTACTTC. The V call is TRBV14, the J call TRBJ2-5; 7 nucleotides align to TRBD2. CDR1 is SGHDN and CDR2 is FVKESK in the germline V gene. The CDR3 totals 13 residues. The junction had 1 base not matched to a gene; V was cut back by 1 base and J by 5 bases.

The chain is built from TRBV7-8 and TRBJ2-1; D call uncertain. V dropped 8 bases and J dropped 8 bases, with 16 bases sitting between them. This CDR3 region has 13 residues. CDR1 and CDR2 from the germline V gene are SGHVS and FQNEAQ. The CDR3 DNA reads TGTGCCAGCGTCGGGCCCGGAGTGTATGAGCAGTTCTTC. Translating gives CASVGPGVYEQFF.

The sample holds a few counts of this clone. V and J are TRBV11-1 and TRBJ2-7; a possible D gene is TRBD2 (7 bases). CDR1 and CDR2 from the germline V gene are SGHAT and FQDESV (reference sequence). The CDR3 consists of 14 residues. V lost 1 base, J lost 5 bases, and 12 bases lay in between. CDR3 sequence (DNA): TGTGCCAGCAGCTTAGATGCGGGGGCCCACGAGCAGTACTTC. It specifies CASSLDAGAHEQYF.

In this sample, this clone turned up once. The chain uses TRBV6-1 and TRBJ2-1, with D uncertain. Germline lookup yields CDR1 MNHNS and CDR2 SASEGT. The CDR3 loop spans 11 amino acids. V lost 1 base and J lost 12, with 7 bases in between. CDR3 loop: CASSEVMMQFF. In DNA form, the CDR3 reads TGTGCCAGCAGTGAAGTAATGATGCAGTTCTTC.